Listed below are T cell receptor beta chains from one sample, sequenced in a study of blood T cell repertoires in COVID-19. Libraries were prepared by immunoSEQ multiplex PCR; TCRdb keeps only in-frame clonotypes and omits some of them. The sample has 300,000 or so clones; 80% to 90% are singletons. The sequenced sample consisted of peripheral blood. These receptors were collected from a woman aged 45-65 years who had recovered from COVID-19. The CDR3 runs from the conserved cysteine through the conserved F or W. Fields, in order: J gene, clone size, V gene, D gene, CDR3 protein, CDR3 DNA. A D gene is named only where the DNA matches it firmly. Expanded clones get a size class; other rows say once, few or many, or leave the size out.

J gene: TRBJ1-5
clone size: .
V gene: TRBV6-5
D gene: .
CDR3 protein: CASSYEGAPQHF
CDR3 DNA: TGTGCCAGCAGTTACGAGGGTGCGCCCCAGCATTTT

J gene: TRBJ2-6
clone size: .
V gene: TRBV23-1
D gene: TRBD1
CDR3 protein: CASSQYQPDRVAGANVLTF
CDR3 DNA: TGCGCCAGCAGTCAATACCAGCCCGACAGGGTGGCGGGGGCCAACGTCCTGACTTTC

J gene: TRBJ2-5
clone size: .
V gene: TRBV6-2/TRBV6-3
D gene: .
CDR3 protein: CASSTSTGRGDKETQYF
CDR3 DNA: TGTGCCAGCAGTACCTCGACAGGCAGGGGAGACAAAGAGACCCAGTACTTC

J gene: TRBJ1-4
clone size: .
V gene: TRBV6-6
D gene: .
CDR3 protein: CASSYSRQATNEKLFF
CDR3 DNA: TGTGCCAGCAGTTACTCGAGACAGGCAACTAATGAAAAACTGTTTTTT

J gene: TRBJ1-1
clone size: .
V gene: TRBV30
D gene: .
CDR3 protein: CAWSPNHRLGVTEAFF
CDR3 DNA: TGTGCCTGGAGTCCCAATCACAGGCTGGGTGTCACTGAAGCTTTCTTT

J gene: TRBJ2-7
clone size: .
V gene: TRBV28
D gene: TRBD1
CDR3 protein: CASTWDRGYEQYF
CDR3 DNA: TGTGCCAGCACTTGGGACAGGGGCTACGAGCAGTACTTC

J gene: TRBJ2-6
clone size: .
V gene: TRBV3-1/TRBV3-2
D gene: .
CDR3 protein: CASSPGRARWTGANVLTF
CDR3 DNA: TGTGCCAGCAGCCCCGGGCGGGCTAGGTGGACTGGGGCCAACGTCCTGACTTTC

J gene: TRBJ2-5
clone size: .
V gene: TRBV7-4
D gene: .
CDR3 protein: CASSLVIAGSLQETQYF
CDR3 DNA: TGTGCCAGCAGCTTAGTGATCGCGGGCAGCCTCCAAGAGACCCAGTACTTC

J gene: TRBJ2-1
clone size: .
V gene: TRBV7-2
D gene: .
CDR3 protein: CASSFSYEQFF
CDR3 DNA: TGTGCCAGCAGCTTTTCTTATGAGCAGTTCTTC

J gene: TRBJ1-1
clone size: .
V gene: TRBV21-1
D gene: .
CDR3 protein: CASSPTLTEAFF
CDR3 DNA: TGTGCCAGCAGCCCCACTCTTACTGAAGCTTTCTTT

J gene: TRBJ2-7
clone size: .
V gene: TRBV27
D gene: TRBD1
CDR3 protein: CASSSFGQAIYEQYF
CDR3 DNA: TGTGCCAGCAGTTCCTTTGGACAGGCGATCTACGAGCAGTACTTC

J gene: TRBJ2-2
clone size: .
V gene: TRBV2
D gene: TRBD1
CDR3 protein: CASSEQGASGELFF
CDR3 DNA: TGTGCCAGCAGTGAGCAGGGGGCGTCCGGGGAGCTGTTTTTT

J gene: TRBJ2-1
clone size: .
V gene: TRBV18
D gene: TRBD2
CDR3 protein: CASSQLAGEYNEQFF
CDR3 DNA: TGTGCCAGCTCCCAACTAGCGGGCGAGTACAATGAGCAGTTCTTC

J gene: TRBJ2-1
clone size: medium-sized
V gene: TRBV6-4
D gene: .
CDR3 protein: CASSAATSSYNEQFF
CDR3 DNA: TGTGCCAGCAGTGCCGCTACGAGCTCCTACAATGAGCAGTTCTTC

J gene: TRBJ2-3
clone size: .
V gene: TRBV14
D gene: TRBD2
CDR3 protein: CASFASGGRTDTQYF
CDR3 DNA: TGTGCCAGCTTTGCTAGCGGGGGACGCACAGATACGCAGTATTTT

J gene: TRBJ1-1
clone size: .
V gene: TRBV11-3
D gene: TRBD1
CDR3 protein: CASSLETGTEAFF
CDR3 DNA: TGTGCCAGCAGCTTAGAGACAGGGACTGAAGCTTTCTTT

J gene: TRBJ1-3
clone size: .
V gene: TRBV7-2
D gene: .
CDR3 protein: CASSPGGGNTIYF
CDR3 DNA: TGTGCCAGCAGCCCGGGGGGAGGGAACACCATATATTTT

J gene: TRBJ2-1
clone size: .
V gene: TRBV19
D gene: .
CDR3 protein: CASSISGVVLFYNEQFF
CDR3 DNA: TGTGCCAGTAGTATTTCGGGGGTGGTTCTCTTCTACAATGAGCAGTTCTTC

J gene: TRBJ2-2
clone size: .
V gene: TRBV6-5
D gene: TRBD1
CDR3 protein: CASSPGQGAIGELFF
CDR3 DNA: TGTGCCAGCAGTCCGGGACAGGGGGCGATCGGGGAGCTGTTTTTT

J gene: TRBJ1-2
clone size: .
V gene: TRBV19
D gene: .
CDR3 protein: CASSITGPSYGYTF
CDR3 DNA: TGTGCCAGTAGTATCACAGGGCCTTCCTATGGCTACACCTTC

J gene: TRBJ1-6
clone size: .
V gene: TRBV20-1
D gene: .
CDR3 protein: CSASIGRGPPLHF
CDR3 DNA: TGCAGTGCTAGTATTGGAAGGGGTCCACCCCTCCACTTT

J gene: TRBJ2-1
clone size: .
V gene: TRBV6-1
D gene: .
CDR3 protein: CAAGLIPSNSNEQFF
CDR3 DNA: TGTGCCGCAGGCTTGATTCCTTCGAACTCCAATGAGCAGTTCTTC

J gene: TRBJ2-3
clone size: .
V gene: TRBV18
D gene: TRBD2
CDR3 protein: CASSAGLAGSTDTQYF
CDR3 DNA: TGTGCCAGCTCAGCGGGACTAGCGGGTAGCACAGATACGCAGTATTTT

J gene: TRBJ2-3
clone size: once
V gene: TRBV4-3
D gene: .
CDR3 protein: CASSPLWGPTDTQYF
CDR3 DNA: TGCGCCAGCAGCCCTCTATGGGGGCCCACAGATACGCAGTATTTT

J gene: TRBJ1-3
clone size: .
V gene: TRBV28
D gene: .
CDR3 protein: CASSGGGTTGNTIYF
CDR3 DNA: TGTGCCAGCAGTGGGGGGGGGACCACCGGAAACACCATATATTTT

J gene: TRBJ1-3
clone size: .
V gene: TRBV7-6
D gene: .
CDR3 protein: CASSPSIPSSGNTIYF
CDR3 DNA: TGTGCCAGCAGCCCGTCCATCCCCAGCTCTGGAAACACCATATATTTT

J gene: TRBJ2-1
clone size: .
V gene: TRBV6-4
D gene: TRBD2
CDR3 protein: CASSDSAGVFYNEQFF
CDR3 DNA: TGTGCCAGCAGTGACTCGGCGGGAGTCTTCTACAATGAGCAGTTCTTC

J gene: TRBJ2-1
clone size: .
V gene: TRBV19
D gene: TRBD2
CDR3 protein: CASSMLVWTSGALGEQFF
CDR3 DNA: TGTGCCAGTAGTATGCTGGTGTGGACTAGCGGAGCCCTGGGCGAGCAGTTCTTC

J gene: TRBJ1-2
clone size: once
V gene: TRBV30
D gene: TRBD1
CDR3 protein: CAWRFGQAYGYTF
CDR3 DNA: TGTGCCTGGAGATTTGGACAGGCCTATGGCTACACCTTC

J gene: TRBJ1-1
clone size: few
V gene: TRBV7-9
D gene: TRBD1
CDR3 protein: CASSPRPRTGRNEAFF
CDR3 DNA: TGTGCCAGCAGCCCTAGACCTAGGACAGGTCGGAATGAAGCTTTCTTT

J gene: TRBJ1-2
clone size: .
V gene: TRBV5-4
D gene: .
CDR3 protein: CASSLIGGYGYTF
CDR3 DNA: TGTGCCAGCAGCTTGATAGGGGGCTATGGCTACACCTTC

J gene: TRBJ1-1
clone size: once
V gene: TRBV15
D gene: .
CDR3 protein: CATSRRGFRGTEAFF
CDR3 DNA: TGTGCCACCAGCAGACGAGGGTTTAGAGGCACTGAAGCTTTCTTT

J gene: TRBJ2-7
clone size: .
V gene: TRBV28
D gene: TRBD1
CDR3 protein: CATKTGYEQYF
CDR3 DNA: TGTGCCACCAAGACAGGGTACGAGCAGTACTTC

J gene: TRBJ2-7
clone size: .
V gene: TRBV19
D gene: TRBD1
CDR3 protein: CASRRQGAYEQYF
CDR3 DNA: TGTGCCAGCAGGCGACAGGGGGCCTACGAGCAGTACTTC

J gene: TRBJ2-7
clone size: once
V gene: TRBV28
D gene: .
CDR3 protein: CASRTGTRSYEQYF
CDR3 DNA: TGTGCCAGCAGGACCGGGACAAGGTCCTACGAGCAGTACTTC

J gene: TRBJ1-1
clone size: once
V gene: TRBV11-1
D gene: .
CDR3 protein: CASSSGRVGVNTEAFF
CDR3 DNA: TGTGCCAGCAGCTCCGGACGTGTCGGGGTGAACACTGAAGCTTTCTTT

J gene: TRBJ2-7
clone size: .
V gene: TRBV25-1
D gene: TRBD1
CDR3 protein: CASSDLGQGREQYF
CDR3 DNA: TGTGCCAGCAGTGACTTGGGACAGGGGCGCGAGCAGTACTTC

J gene: TRBJ2-5
clone size: .
V gene: TRBV7-8
D gene: TRBD1
CDR3 protein: CASSSKPQGLKETQYF
CDR3 DNA: TGTGCCAGCAGCTCGAAACCACAGGGGTTGAAAGAGACCCAGTACTTC

J gene: TRBJ1-4
clone size: .
V gene: TRBV5-1
D gene: TRBD1
CDR3 protein: CASSQGQGATNEKLFF
CDR3 DNA: TGCGCCAGCAGCCAAGGACAGGGGGCAACTAATGAAAAACTGTTTTTT

J gene: TRBJ1-2
clone size: .
V gene: TRBV28
D gene: .
CDR3 protein: CASSFDSLYGYTF
CDR3 DNA: TGTGCCAGCAGTTTCGACAGCCTCTATGGCTACACCTTC

J gene: TRBJ2-3
clone size: .
V gene: TRBV7-8
D gene: .
CDR3 protein: CASSLALRDNTDTQYF
CDR3 DNA: TGTGCCAGCAGCTTAGCTCTCCGGGACAACACAGATACGCAGTATTTT

J gene: TRBJ2-3
clone size: .
V gene: TRBV11-3
D gene: .
CDR3 protein: CASSHSGDTQYF
CDR3 DNA: TGTGCCAGCAGTCACTCAGGGGATACGCAGTATTTT

J gene: TRBJ1-5
clone size: .
V gene: TRBV6-1
D gene: .
CDR3 protein: CASTPGDQPQHF
CDR3 DNA: TGTGCCAGCACCCCCGGGGATCAGCCCCAGCATTTT

J gene: TRBJ2-1
clone size: .
V gene: TRBV5-4
D gene: .
CDR3 protein: CASSLAARVVAYNEQFF
CDR3 DNA: TGTGCCAGCAGCTTGGCCGCGCGGGTGGTCGCCTACAATGAGCAGTTCTTC

J gene: TRBJ2-3
clone size: .
V gene: TRBV5-4
D gene: TRBD2
CDR3 protein: CASSSPTSGGADTQYF
CDR3 DNA: TGTGCCAGCAGCTCCCCGACTAGCGGGGGCGCAGATACGCAGTATTTT

J gene: TRBJ1-3
clone size: .
V gene: TRBV6-4
D gene: TRBD1
CDR3 protein: CASSDLTGDPDTIYF
CDR3 DNA: TGTGCCAGCAGTGACCTAACAGGGGACCCAGACACCATATATTTT

J gene: TRBJ2-7
clone size: .
V gene: TRBV7-2
D gene: .
CDR3 protein: CASSLVRGPYEQYF
CDR3 DNA: TGTGCCAGCAGCTTAGTGCGGGGCCCCTACGAGCAGTACTTC

J gene: TRBJ1-1
clone size: .
V gene: TRBV7-3
D gene: TRBD1
CDR3 protein: CASSPSGQGYEAFF
CDR3 DNA: TGTGCCAGCAGCCCATCGGGACAGGGGTATGAAGCTTTCTTT

J gene: TRBJ1-1
clone size: .
V gene: TRBV5-1
D gene: TRBD1
CDR3 protein: CASSFRTGMNTEAFF
CDR3 DNA: TGCGCCAGCAGCTTTCGGACAGGGATGAACACTGAAGCTTTCTTT

J gene: TRBJ1-1
clone size: .
V gene: TRBV7-8
D gene: .
CDR3 protein: CASSPGHRTDEAFF
CDR3 DNA: TGTGCCAGCAGCCCGGGACACCGAACAGATGAAGCTTTCTTT

J gene: TRBJ2-7
clone size: .
V gene: TRBV28
D gene: .
CDR3 protein: CASSLPRLGEQYF
CDR3 DNA: TGTGCCAGCAGTTTACCGAGACTCGGCGAGCAGTACTTC

J gene: TRBJ2-7
clone size: .
V gene: TRBV4-1
D gene: TRBD1
CDR3 protein: CASSPRTGWNYEQYF
CDR3 DNA: TGCGCCAGCAGCCCCCGGACAGGGTGGAACTACGAGCAGTACTTC

J gene: TRBJ1-2
clone size: once
V gene: TRBV6-6
D gene: TRBD1
CDR3 protein: CASRKGQIYGYTF
CDR3 DNA: TGTGCCAGCAGAAAGGGACAGATCTATGGCTACACCTTC

J gene: TRBJ1-2
clone size: .
V gene: TRBV27
D gene: .
CDR3 protein: CASSFKGVSGYTF
CDR3 DNA: TGTGCCAGCAGTTTTAAGGGGGTCTCGGGCTACACCTTC

J gene: TRBJ2-2
clone size: once
V gene: TRBV24-1
D gene: .
CDR3 protein: CATSDFATGITGELFF
CDR3 DNA: TGTGCCACCAGTGATTTCGCTACAGGGATAACCGGGGAGCTGTTTTTT